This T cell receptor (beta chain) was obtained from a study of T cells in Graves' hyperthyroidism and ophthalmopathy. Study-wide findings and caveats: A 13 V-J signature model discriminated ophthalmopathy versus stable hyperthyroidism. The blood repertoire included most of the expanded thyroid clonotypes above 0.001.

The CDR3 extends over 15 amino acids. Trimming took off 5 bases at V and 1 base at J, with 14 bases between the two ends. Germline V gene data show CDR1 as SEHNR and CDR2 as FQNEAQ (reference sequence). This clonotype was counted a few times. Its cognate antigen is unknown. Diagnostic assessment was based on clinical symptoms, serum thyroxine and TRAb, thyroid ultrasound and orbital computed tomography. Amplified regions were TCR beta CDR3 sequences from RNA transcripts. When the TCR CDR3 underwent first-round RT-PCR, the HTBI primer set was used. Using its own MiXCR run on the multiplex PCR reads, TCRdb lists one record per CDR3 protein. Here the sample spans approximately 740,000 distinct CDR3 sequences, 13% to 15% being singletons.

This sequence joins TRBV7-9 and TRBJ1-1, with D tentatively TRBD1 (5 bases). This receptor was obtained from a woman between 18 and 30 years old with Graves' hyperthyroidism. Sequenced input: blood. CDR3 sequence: CASSPPSGTNTEAFF. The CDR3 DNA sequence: TGTGCCAGCAGCCCCCCTTCGGGGACGAACACTGAAGCTTTCTTT.